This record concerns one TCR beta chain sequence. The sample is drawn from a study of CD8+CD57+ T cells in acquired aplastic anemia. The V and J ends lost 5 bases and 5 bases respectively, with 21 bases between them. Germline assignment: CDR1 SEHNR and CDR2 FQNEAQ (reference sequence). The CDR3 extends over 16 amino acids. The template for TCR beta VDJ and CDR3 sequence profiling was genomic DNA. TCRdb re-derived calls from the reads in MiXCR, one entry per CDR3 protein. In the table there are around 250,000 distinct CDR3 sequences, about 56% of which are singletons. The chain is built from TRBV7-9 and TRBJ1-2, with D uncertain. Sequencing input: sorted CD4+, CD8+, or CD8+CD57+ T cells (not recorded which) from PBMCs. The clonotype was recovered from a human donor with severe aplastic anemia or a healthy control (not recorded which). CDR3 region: CASSPQSEPTNYGYTF. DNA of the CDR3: TGTGCCAGCAGCCCTCAGTCGGAACCCACCAATTATGGCTACACCTTC.